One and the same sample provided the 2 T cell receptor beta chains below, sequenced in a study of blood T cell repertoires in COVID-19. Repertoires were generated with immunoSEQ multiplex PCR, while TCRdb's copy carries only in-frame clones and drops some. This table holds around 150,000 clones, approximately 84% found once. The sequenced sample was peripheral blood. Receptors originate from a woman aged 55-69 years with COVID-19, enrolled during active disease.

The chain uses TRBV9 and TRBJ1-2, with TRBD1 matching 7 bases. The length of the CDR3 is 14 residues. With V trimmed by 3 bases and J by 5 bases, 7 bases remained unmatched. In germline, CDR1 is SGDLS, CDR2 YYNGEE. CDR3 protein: CASSAGAGGYGYTF. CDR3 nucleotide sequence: TGTGCCAGCAGCGCTGGGGCAGGGGGGTATGGCTACACCTTC.

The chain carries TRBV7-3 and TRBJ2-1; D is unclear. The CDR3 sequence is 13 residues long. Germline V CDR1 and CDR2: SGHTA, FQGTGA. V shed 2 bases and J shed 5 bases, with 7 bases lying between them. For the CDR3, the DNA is TGTGCCAGCAGCTTATACTCAAACAATGAGCAGTTCTTC. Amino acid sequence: CASSLYSNNEQFF.